These T cell receptor beta chains were read from a single sample in a study of response to subunit inactivated influenza vaccine. TCRdb passed the RT-PCR reads through MiXCR, listing each CDR3 protein once. In the table there are hundreds of thousands of distinct CDR3 sequences, approximately 14% of which are singletons. The specimen was PBMCs from blood, collected roughly 12 days after vaccination. Source of these receptors: a man aged 45 to 65 who received an inactivated influenza vaccine. The CDR3 runs from the conserved cysteine through the conserved F or W. D genes are given only for firm matches. Where a row states a size, it is once, few, many or the class of an expanded clone; other rows omit it.

TRBV4-2,TRBD1,15,TRBJ1-4,.,CASSQGTGRVEKLFF,TGTGCCAGCAGCCAAGGGACAGGGCGGGTTGAAAAACTGTTTTTT
TRBV20-1,TRBD2,15,TRBJ2-3,few,CSILSIAGSTDTQYF,TGCAGCATTCTCTCTATAGCGGGGTCCACAGATACGCAGTATTTT
TRBV29-1,TRBD1,13,TRBJ2-3,many,CSAETGWTDTQYF,TGCAGCGCAGAGACAGGGTGGACAGATACGCAGTATTTT
TRBV6-5,TRBD2,17,TRBJ2-7,.,CASSHLLGLAGSYEQYF,TGTGCCAGCAGTCACTTACTGGGACTAGCGGGATCCTACGAGCAGTACTTC
TRBV11-3,TRBD1,14,TRBJ2-7,once,CASPMGQGSYEQYF,TGTGCCAGCCCTATGGGACAGGGGTCCTACGAGCAGTACTTC
TRBV24-1,TRBD1,15,TRBJ1-4,.,CATSDLGQGREKLFF,TGTGCCACCAGTGACCTGGGACAGGGTCGAGAAAAACTGTTTTTT
TRBV2,TRBD2,16,TRBJ2-3,.,CASSEGPGGRTDTQYF,TGTGCCAGCAGTGAAGGTCCGGGGGGGCGCACAGATACGCAGTATTTT
TRBV20-1,TRBD1,13,TRBJ1-5,few,CSAVDRDNQPQHF,TGCAGTGCTGTCGACAGGGACAATCAGCCCCAGCATTTT
TRBV29-1,.,13,TRBJ2-1,few,CSLTSPGYNEQFF,TGCAGCCTGACATCCCCGGGCTACAATGAGCAGTTCTTC
TRBV12-3/TRBV12-4,TRBD2,14,TRBJ2-2,.,CASSVRAGGGELFF,TGTGCCAGCAGTGTCAGGGCGGGAGGCGGGGAGCTGTTTTTT
TRBV10-3,TRBD2,15,TRBJ2-7,few,CAISEGLAGLYEQYF,TGTGCCATCAGTGAGGGTCTAGCGGGACTATACGAGCAGTACTTC
TRBV10-1,TRBD2,14,TRBJ2-1,.,CASSAQTSANEQFF,TGCGCCAGCAGTGCTCAGACTAGCGCGAATGAGCAGTTCTTC
TRBV7-9,.,15,TRBJ2-7,few,CASSLVLGVTYEQYF,TGTGCCAGCAGCTTAGTTTTGGGGGTTACCTACGAGCAGTACTTC
TRBV19,TRBD1,13,TRBJ1-1,many,CASTKDRGQEAFF,TGTGCCAGTACCAAAGATAGGGGACAGGAAGCTTTCTTT
TRBV20-1,TRBD2,14,TRBJ2-3,.,CSAKAGGRTDTQYF,TGCAGTGCCAAAGCGGGGGGGCGGACAGATACGCAGTATTTT
TRBV4-2,.,17,TRBJ1-1,.,CASSQDTPGLLDTEAFF,TGTGCCAGCAGCCAAGACACTCCGGGCCTCTTGGACACTGAAGCTTTCTTT
TRBV12-3/TRBV12-4,.,16,TRBJ2-3,few,CASTNLRDSFTDTQYF,TGTGCCAGCACCAACCTTCGGGACTCTTTCACAGATACACAGTATTTT
TRBV28,TRBD1,15,TRBJ1-4,.,CASRGGDRANEKLFF,TGTGCCAGCAGAGGGGGGGACAGAGCTAATGAAAAACTGTTTTTT
TRBV12-3/TRBV12-4,.,13,TRBJ1-1,once,CASSDGQGGEAFF,TGTGCCAGCAGTGACGGCCAGGGCGGAGAAGCTTTCTTT
TRBV20-1,TRBD1,14,TRBJ2-2,.,CSAATDRYAGELFF,TGCAGTGCTGCAACGGACAGGTATGCCGGGGAGCTGTTTTTT
TRBV12-3/TRBV12-4,TRBD1,12,TRBJ2-1,.,CASRRTGEEQFF,TGTGCCAGCAGGCGAACAGGGGAGGAGCAGTTCTTC
TRBV12-3/TRBV12-4,.,18,TRBJ1-6,.,CASSFAWELSSYNSPLHF,TGTGCCAGCAGTTTTGCGTGGGAACTGAGCTCCTATAATTCACCCCTCCACTTT
TRBV25-1,.,17,TRBJ2-2,.,CASSELDTEEWTGELFF,TGTGCCAGCAGTGAATTGGATACGGAGGAGTGGACCGGGGAGCTGTTTTTT
TRBV24-1,.,21,TRBJ2-3,.,CATSDFRSTGIHSPSTDTQYF,TGTGCCACCAGTGATTTTCGGTCGACAGGCATACATTCACCTAGCACAGATACGCAGTATTTT
TRBV12-3/TRBV12-4,.,13,TRBJ2-5,.,CASSGHSPETQYF,TGTGCCAGCAGCGGGCACAGCCCGGAGACCCAGTACTTC
TRBV20-1,.,14,TRBJ2-5,many,CSARAPRTQETQYF,TGCAGTGCTAGAGCTCCGCGGACCCAAGAGACCCAGTACTTC
TRBV20-1,.,14,TRBJ1-5,.,CSATRTNSNQPQHF,TGCAGTGCTACCCGAACTAATAGCAATCAGCCCCAGCATTTT
TRBV7-2,.,16,TRBJ2-6,.,CASSLGGMAGANVLTF,TGTGCCAGCAGCTTAGGAGGGATGGCTGGGGCCAACGTCCTGACTTTC
TRBV9,TRBD1,15,TRBJ2-7,few,CASSESGTGFYEQYF,TGTGCCAGCAGCGAATCCGGGACAGGGTTCTACGAGCAGTACTTC
TRBV7-8,.,14,TRBJ1-6,few,CASSLEGDYSPLHF,TGTGCCAGCAGCTTAGAGGGGGATTATTCACCCCTCCACTTT
TRBV5-6,TRBD1,14,TRBJ1-2,.,CASSFLTGNYGYTF,TGTGCCAGCAGCTTCCTGACAGGGAACTATGGCTACACCTTC
TRBV11-2,TRBD2,15,TRBJ2-3,many,CASSSSGGAGDTQYF,TGTGCCAGCAGCTCAAGCGGGGGGGCTGGAGATACGCAGTATTTT
TRBV3-1,.,14,TRBJ2-7,.,CASSHGTVAYEQYF,TGTGCCAGCAGCCACGGGACGGTGGCCTACGAGCAGTACTTC
TRBV7-2,.,14,TRBJ2-7,.,CASTAGSSSYEQYF,TGTGCCAGCACCGCGGGGTCGAGCTCCTACGAGCAGTACTTC
TRBV9,.,14,TRBJ2-7,.,CASSATTDSYEQYF,TGTGCCAGCAGCGCAACGACAGACTCCTACGAGCAGTACTTC
TRBV3-1,.,13,TRBJ1-2,few,CASSNDGNYGYTF,TGTGCCAGCAGCAACGACGGAAACTATGGCTACACCTTC
TRBV11-2,.,12,TRBJ2-7,few,CASRRGSYEQYF,TGTGCCAGCAGGCGGGGTTCCTACGAGCAGTACTTC
TRBV20-1,.,16,TRBJ2-1,few,CSARPPHGGTYNEQFF,TGCAGTGCTAGACCTCCCCACGGCGGGACTTACAATGAGCAGTTCTTC
TRBV7-2,TRBD1,14,TRBJ1-4,many,CASSGTGVNEKLFF,TGTGCCAGCAGCGGGACAGGGGTTAATGAAAAACTGTTTTTT
TRBV7-2,.,12,TRBJ2-1,few,CASSLATGQQFF,TGTGCCAGCAGCTTAGCTACAGGGCAGCAGTTCTTC
TRBV20-1,TRBD1,14,TRBJ1-5,few,CSAGTGASNQPQHF,TGCAGTGCTGGGACAGGGGCTAGCAATCAGCCCCAGCATTTT
TRBV10-3,TRBD1,13,TRBJ2-7,.,CAISGQGITEQYF,TGTGCCATCAGCGGACAGGGGATAACCGAGCAGTACTTC
TRBV12-3/TRBV12-4,TRBD1,14,TRBJ1-5,.,CASSPGQHNQPQHF,TGTGCCAGCAGCCCGGGACAGCACAATCAGCCCCAGCATTTT
TRBV28,.,13,TRBJ2-5,.,CASSPTWLETQYF,TGTGCCAGCAGTCCGACTTGGCTCGAGACCCAGTACTTC
TRBV20-1,.,9,TRBJ2-5,.,CSARSPTSF,TGCAGTGCTAGATCCCCCACCAGCTTC
TRBV7-2,.,16,TRBJ2-1,.,CASSLASSNSYNEQFF,TGTGCCAGCAGCTTAGCCTCTAGCAACTCCTACAATGAGCAGTTCTTC
TRBV5-5,TRBD1,16,TRBJ2-7,.,CASSPVTGTGAYEQYF,TGTGCCAGCAGTCCTGTTACCGGGACAGGGGCCTACGAGCAGTACTTC
TRBV18,.,15,TRBJ2-3,.,CASSPMAGSPDTQYF,TGTGCCAGCTCACCGATGGCAGGGTCCCCGGATACGCAGTATTTT
TRBV12-3/TRBV12-4,.,11,TRBJ2-7,many,CASSESYEQYF,TGTGCCAGCAGCGAGAGTTACGAGCAGTACTTC
TRBV24-1,.,15,TRBJ2-3,few,CATSSSQSGTDTQYF,TGTGCCACCAGTTCTAGCCAATCTGGTACAGATACGCAGTATTTT
TRBV5-5,TRBD1,13,TRBJ1-2,few,CASSYRQGVGYTF,TGTGCCAGCAGCTACAGACAGGGCGTTGGCTACACCTTC
TRBV4-1,.,15,TRBJ2-1,many,CASSPGTDSYNEQFF,TGCGCCAGCAGCCCCGGGACGGACTCCTACAATGAGCAGTTCTTC
TRBV7-9,.,17,TRBJ2-7,.,CASSLVGIGQGRYEQYF,TGTGCCAGCAGCTTAGTCGGAATAGGGCAGGGAAGGTACGAGCAGTACTTC
TRBV12-3/TRBV12-4,TRBD1,14,TRBJ2-2,.,CASSPDRATEELFF,TGTGCCAGCAGTCCCGACAGGGCTACCGAGGAGCTGTTTTTT
TRBV12-3/TRBV12-4,.,16,TRBJ2-2,.,CASSLGRAWPIGELFF,TGTGCCAGCAGTTTAGGTCGGGCCTGGCCCATTGGGGAGCTGTTTTTT
TRBV28,.,17,TRBJ2-5,.,CASSFPPGGGPLETQYF,TGTGCCAGCAGTTTCCCCCCTGGGGGGGGGCCATTAGAGACCCAGTACTTC
TRBV7-8,.,11,TRBJ2-7,.,CASSSAAGSYF,TGTGCCAGCAGCTCGGCGGCAGGGTCGTACTTC
TRBV7-2,.,16,TRBJ1-6,.,CASSLGLGRAGSPLHF,TGTGCCAGCAGCTTAGGGTTGGGCAGGGCGGGCTCACCCCTCCACTTT
TRBV18,.,14,TRBJ1-1,.,CASSMGRRNTEAFF,TGTGCCAGCTCAATGGGGAGGAGGAACACTGAAGCTTTCTTT
TRBV27,.,14,TRBJ2-5,.,CASRGAGESETQYF,TGTGCCAGCAGGGGGGCAGGGGAATCAGAGACCCAGTACTTC